These 11 T cell receptor beta chains were all obtained from the same sample, sequenced in a study of neurological immune-mediated disorders. MiXCR was run by TCRdb on the 5' RACE reads, yielding one entry per CDR3 protein. The data hold 90,000 to 100,000 distinct CDR3 sequences, with roughly 4% observed a single time. Sequenced: PBMCs. The receptor set was obtained from a woman in her late teens or twenties with multiple sclerosis.

This clonotype was detected ten times or more. V usage is TRBV3-1 and J usage is TRBJ2-7, with 7 bases fitting TRBD2. CDR1 and CDR2 (germline): LGHDT, YNNKEL (reference sequence). V was pared by 6 bases and J by 2 bases, with 10 bases of the junction left unmatched. This CDR3 has 15 amino acids. Written as DNA, the CDR3 is TGTGCCAGCAGTCCCCTACCGGGAGGAACCTACGAGCAGTACTTC. This encodes CASSPLPGGTYEQYF.

This clonotype was recorded at least ten times. The V gene is TRBV5-6, the J gene TRBJ2-5; D call uncertain. CDR1 SGHDT and CDR2 YYEEEE come from the germline V gene. The CDR3 loop spans 13 amino acids. V was cut by 0 bases and J by 5 bases, with 8 bases left in between. The CDR3 here is CASSLGFWETQYF. The CDR3 DNA follows: TGTGCCAGCAGCTTGGGGTTTTGGGAGACCCAGTACTTC.

This clonotype was observed at least ten times. The chain recombines TRBV20-1 with TRBJ1-2; D is undetermined. This CDR3 region has 14 residues. Trimming took off 6 bases at V and 4 bases at J, with 18 bases between the two ends. Germline CDR1 is DFQATT and CDR2 is SNEGSKA (reference sequence). CDR3 sequence reads: CSARTSTTGYGYTF. In DNA form, the CDR3 reads TGCAGTGCGCGGACCTCAACGACTGGCTATGGCTACACCTTC.

This clonotype was observed many times. The J gene is TRBJ2-1, the V gene TRBV7-3; TRBD2 matches at 7 bases. Germline V CDR1 and CDR2: SGHTA, FQGTGA. The trim removed 2 bases at V and 0 bases at J, leaving 10 bases unmatched. The CDR3 is 18 residues long. The DNA of the CDR3 is TGTGCCAGCAGCTTAGTTGGTAGCGGGTCCCGCTCCTACAATGAGCAGTTCTTC. This codes for CASSLVGSGSRSYNEQFF.

Many counts were recorded for this clonotype. The chain combines TRBV7-6 with TRBJ1-1; weak D call: TRBD1 (5 bases). The CDR3 runs 13 residues. With 5 bases removed from V and 1 base from J, the gap between germline ends came to 8 bases. Germline V lookup: CDR1 SGHVS, CDR2 FNYEAQ. This CDR3 is CASSPGKNTEAFF. For the CDR3, the DNA is TGTGCCAGCAGCCCAGGGAAGAACACTGAAGCTTTCTTT. Together with reference TRBV7-6 and TRBJ1-1, the CDR3 gives the full variable domain: GAGVSQSPRYKVTKRGQDVALRCDPISGHVSLYWYRQALGQGPEFLTYFNYEAQQDKSGLPNDRFSAERPEGSISTLTIQRTEQRDSAMYRCASSPGKNTEAFFGQGTRLTVV.

The chain employs TRBV6-5 and TRBJ2-5; the D gene could be TRBD1 or TRBD2 (5 bases each). There are 14 residues in the CDR3. Trimming stripped 6 bases from V and 6 bases from J, with 17 bases between. Germline CDR1 reads MNHEY; CDR2 reads SVGAGI. In DNA, the CDR3 is TGTGCCAGCAGCCTTCGGACCGGGACGAAGACCCAGTACTTC. Translated: CASSLRTGTKTQYF.

This clonotype was found many times. This rearrangement joins TRBV5-1 to TRBJ1-4; the match to TRBD1 covers 8 bases. With V trimmed by 1 base and J by 4 bases, 15 bases remained unmatched. The length of the CDR3 is 19 residues. CDR1 SGHRS and CDR2 YFSETQ come from the germline V gene. CDR3 in DNA: TGCGCCAGCAGCTTGTGGCCCCCGGGACAGGACGTTGTTAATGAAAAACTGTTTTTT. Translation: CASSLWPPGQDVVNEKLFF.

In regard to this clonotype: Possible read error: a much larger clone is one base away. The chain is built from TRBV13 and TRBJ1-5; no clear D. Germline values: CDR1 PRHDT, CDR2 FYEKMQ (reference sequence). The CDR3 has 14 amino acids. The CDR3 DNA is TGTGCCAGCAGCTTAGGTGGACCGAATCAGCCCCAGAATTTT. Protein: CASSLGGPNQPQNF.

The rearrangement uses TRBV7-2 and TRBJ2-1; D is perhaps TRBD1 or TRBD2 (6 bases each). CDR1 and CDR2 from the germline V gene are SGHTA and FQGNSA. The V gene lost 2 bases and the J gene lost 7 bases, with 9 bases spanning the gap. This CDR3 is 13 amino acids long. DNA for the CDR3: TGTGCCAGCAGCTTATTAGGGGGGAATGAGCAGTTCTTC. As protein: CASSLLGGNEQFF. Supplemented by reference TRBV7-2 and TRBJ2-1, the full variable domain reads GAGVSQSPSNKVTEKGKDVELRCDPISGHTALYWYRQSLGQGLEFLIYFQGNSAPDKSGLPSDRFSAERTGGSVSTLTIQRTQQEDSAVYLCASSLLGGNEQFFGPGTRLTVL.

This clonotype has a count of ten or more. The rearrangement uses TRBV7-2 and TRBJ2-7, with no clear D. V was cut by 1 base and J by 2 bases, with 15 bases left in between. Per germline, CDR1 SGHTA and CDR2 FQGNSA. This CDR3 is 16 amino acids long. CDR3 DNA: TGTGCCAGCAGCTTAGTAGTTGGGTCCACTCCCTACGAGCAGTACTTC. The encoded protein is CASSLVVGSTPYEQYF.

This clonotype occurred many times. The chain combines TRBV5-1 with TRBJ2-1; 8 nucleotides align to TRBD2. This CDR3 has 16 residues. Losses at the gene ends were 3 bases for V and 4 bases for J; bases not matched to a gene: 9. Per germline, CDR1 SGHRS and CDR2 YFSETQ. CDR3 region: CASSWEPGLDYNEQFF. CDR3 sequence (DNA): TGCGCCAGCAGCTGGGAACCGGGACTAGATTACAATGAGCAGTTCTTC.